This note documents a single TCR beta chain sequence. Its antigen is not identified. Use of 60 Vbeta and 13 Jbeta primers characterized the PCR. Here immunoSEQ multiplex PCR was the method, and the copy in TCRdb shows in-frame clones only, minus some. The profile covers 100,000 to 150,000 clones, with 65% to 80% appearing a single time and just under 3% taken by the ten largest. These data are taken from a study of cytomegalovirus exposure and HLA in healthy donors. General study results and limits: CMV antigen specificity was confirmed in vitro for a few CMV-associated chains. In a later analysis, CMV-associated beta chains were mostly HLA-associated, it appeared. A previous analysis found most TCR beta V segments productive roughly 87% or roughly 30% of the time.

Sequencing was performed on PBMCs. The sequence was obtained from a woman in her thirties or forties in good health and CMV-seropositive.

CDR3 sequence (DNA): TGTGCCAGCAGCCCCGGGTTTAGCAATCAGCCCCAGCATTTT. It encodes CASSPGFSNQPQHF. The rearrangement links TRBV5-6 to TRBJ1-5; D not certain. The germline V gene encodes CDR1 SGHDT and CDR2 YYEEEE. The CDR3 is 14 residues long. Deletions cut 4 bases from V and 0 bases from J, with 8 bases between.